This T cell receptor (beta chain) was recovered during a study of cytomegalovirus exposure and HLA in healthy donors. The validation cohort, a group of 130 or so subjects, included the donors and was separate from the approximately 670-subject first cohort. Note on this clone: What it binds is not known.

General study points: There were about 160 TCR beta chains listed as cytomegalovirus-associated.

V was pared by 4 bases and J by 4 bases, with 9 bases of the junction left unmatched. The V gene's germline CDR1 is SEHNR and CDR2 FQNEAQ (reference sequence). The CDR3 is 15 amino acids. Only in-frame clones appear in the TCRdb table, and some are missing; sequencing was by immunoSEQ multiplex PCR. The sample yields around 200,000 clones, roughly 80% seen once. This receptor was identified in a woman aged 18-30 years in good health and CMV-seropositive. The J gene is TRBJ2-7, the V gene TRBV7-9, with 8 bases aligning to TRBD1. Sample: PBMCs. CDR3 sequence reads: CASSSPDRDEYEQYF. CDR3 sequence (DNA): TGTGCCAGCAGCTCCCCGGACAGGGATGAGTACGAGCAGTACTTC.